This T cell receptor (beta chain) originates from a study of blood T cells in healthy people across ages. The study's findings and limits: Higher diversity and more naive CD4+ cells were features of long-lived donors, compared to aged donors. Diversity of TCR beta correlated strongly with naive T cell percentage.

Trimming removed 4 bases from V and 4 bases from J, with 11 bases in between. In germline, CDR1 is SNHLY, CDR2 FYNNEI. The CDR3 sequence is 14 residues long. This clonotype was observed a handful of times. Its antigen is not identified. A sample-barcoded 5' primer and a J-beta primer mix were used in a second PCR of roughly 7 to 11 cycles. Each of the cDNA molecules was tagged by a template-switch adaptor with 12 random nucleotides. One entry per CDR3 protein results from TCRdb running MiXCR on the 5' RACE reads. The table has 630,000 or so distinct CDR3 sequences, about 30% seen once; the top ten hold less than 20%.

The sequenced sample was blood. The chain combines TRBV2 with TRBJ1-5; a possible D gene is TRBD1 (6 bases). This clonotype was obtained from a woman aged 80 or over in good health. The CDR3 DNA reads as TGTGCCAGCAGTGGGGGGAGGGGGAATCAGCCCCAGCATTTT. Protein: CASSGGRGNQPQHF. The whole variable domain, remainder taken from reference TRBV2 and TRBJ1-5, is EPEVTQTPSHQVTQMGQEVILRCVPISNHLYFYWYRQILGQKVEFLVSFYNNEISEKSEIFDDQFSVERPDGSNFTLKIRSTKLEDSAMYFCASSGGRGNQPQHFGDGTRLSIL.